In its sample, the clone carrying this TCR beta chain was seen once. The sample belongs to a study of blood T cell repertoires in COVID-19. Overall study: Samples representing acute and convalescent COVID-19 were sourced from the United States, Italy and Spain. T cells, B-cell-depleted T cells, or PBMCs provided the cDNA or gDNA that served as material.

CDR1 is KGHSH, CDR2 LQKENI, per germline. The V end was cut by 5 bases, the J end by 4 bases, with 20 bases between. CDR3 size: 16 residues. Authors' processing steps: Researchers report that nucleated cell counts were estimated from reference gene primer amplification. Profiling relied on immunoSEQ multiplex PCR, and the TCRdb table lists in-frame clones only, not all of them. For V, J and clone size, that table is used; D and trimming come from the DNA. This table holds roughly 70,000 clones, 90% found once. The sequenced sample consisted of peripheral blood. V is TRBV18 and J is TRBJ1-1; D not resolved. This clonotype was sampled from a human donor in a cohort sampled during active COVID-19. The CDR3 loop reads CASSSLLLTRGTEAFF. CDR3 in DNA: TGTGCCAGCTCATCCCTACTCCTTACGCGGGGCACTGAAGCTTTCTTT. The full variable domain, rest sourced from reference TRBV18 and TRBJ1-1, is NAGVMQNPRHLVRRRGQEARLRCSPMKGHSHVYWYRQLPEEGLKFMVYLQKENIIDESGMPKERFSAEFPKEGPSILRIQQVVRGDSAAYFCASSSLLLTRGTEAFFGQGTRLTVV.